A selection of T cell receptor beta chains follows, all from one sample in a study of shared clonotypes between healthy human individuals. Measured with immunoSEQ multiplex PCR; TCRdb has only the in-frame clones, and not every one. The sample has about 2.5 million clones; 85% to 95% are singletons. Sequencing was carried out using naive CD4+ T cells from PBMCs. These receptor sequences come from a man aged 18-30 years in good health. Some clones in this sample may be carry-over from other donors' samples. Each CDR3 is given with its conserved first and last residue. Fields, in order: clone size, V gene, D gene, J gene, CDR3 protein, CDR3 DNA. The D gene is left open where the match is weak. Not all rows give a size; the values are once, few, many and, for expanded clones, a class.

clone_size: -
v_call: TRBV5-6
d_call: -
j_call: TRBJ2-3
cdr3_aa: CASSLGPHGTDTQYF
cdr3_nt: TGTGCCAGCAGCTTAGGACCCCACGGGACAGATACGCAGTATTTT

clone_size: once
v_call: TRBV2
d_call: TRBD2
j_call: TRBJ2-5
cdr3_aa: CASRTSEFQETQYF
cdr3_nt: TGTGCCAGCAGGACTAGCGAGTTCCAAGAGACCCAGTACTTC

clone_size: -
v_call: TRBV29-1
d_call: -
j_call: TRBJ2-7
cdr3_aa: CSVARGLTYEQYF
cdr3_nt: TGCAGCGTCGCCAGGGGTTTAACCTACGAGCAGTACTTC

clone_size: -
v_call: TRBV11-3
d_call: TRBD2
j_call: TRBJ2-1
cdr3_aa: CASSFSSGRGGYEQFF
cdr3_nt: TGTGCCAGCAGCTTCTCTAGCGGGAGGGGAGGCTATGAGCAGTTCTTC

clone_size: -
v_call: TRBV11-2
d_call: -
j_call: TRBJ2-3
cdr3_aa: CASSPGGGLGADTQYF
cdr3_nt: TGTGCCAGCAGCCCGGGCGGAGGGCTGGGGGCAGATACGCAGTATTTT

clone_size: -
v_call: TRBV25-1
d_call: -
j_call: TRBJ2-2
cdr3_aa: CASSEYSNFNAGELFF
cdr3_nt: TGTGCCAGCAGTGAATATTCGAATTTTAATGCCGGGGAGCTGTTTTTT

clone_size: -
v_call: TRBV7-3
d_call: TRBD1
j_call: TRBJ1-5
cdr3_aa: CASSYTPGQIAHNQPQHF
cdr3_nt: TGTGCCAGCAGCTATACTCCGGGACAGATCGCCCACAATCAGCCCCAGCATTTT

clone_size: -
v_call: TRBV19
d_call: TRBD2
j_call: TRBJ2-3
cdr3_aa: CAVQREVGTQYF
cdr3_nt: TGTGCCGTGCAGCGGGAGGTGGGTACGCAGTATTTT

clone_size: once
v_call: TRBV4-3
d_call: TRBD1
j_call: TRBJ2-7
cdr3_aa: CASSQGDRAGEQYF
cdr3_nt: TGCGCCAGCAGCCAGGGCGACAGGGCGGGCGAGCAGTACTTC

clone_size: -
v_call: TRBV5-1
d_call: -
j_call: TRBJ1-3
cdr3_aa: CASSLVPGRPTSGNTIYF
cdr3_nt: TGCGCCAGCAGCTTGGTTCCAGGCAGACCCACCTCTGGAAACACCATATATTTT

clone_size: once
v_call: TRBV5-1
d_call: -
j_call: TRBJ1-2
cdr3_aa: CASSLGRLYGYTF
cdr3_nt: TGCGCCAGCAGCTTGGGCAGGCTCTATGGCTACACCTTC

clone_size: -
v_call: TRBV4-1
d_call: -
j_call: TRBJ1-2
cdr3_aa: CASSQDPRGGGYTF
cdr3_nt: TGCGCCAGCAGCCAAGACCCTCGTGGAGGTGGCTACACCTTC

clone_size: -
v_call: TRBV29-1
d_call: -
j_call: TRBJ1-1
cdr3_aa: CSVARQTNTEAFF
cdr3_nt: TGCAGCGTTGCCCGGCAGACGAACACTGAAGCTTTCTTT

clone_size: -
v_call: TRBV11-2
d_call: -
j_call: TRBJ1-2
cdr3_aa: CASSLGQEYGYTF
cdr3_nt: TGTGCCAGCAGCTTAGGACAGGAATATGGCTACACCTTC

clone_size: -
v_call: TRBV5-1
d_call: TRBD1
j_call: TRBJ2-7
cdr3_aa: CASSSGPGQAYEQYF
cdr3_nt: TGCGCCAGCAGCTCGGGACCGGGACAGGCCTACGAGCAGTACTTC

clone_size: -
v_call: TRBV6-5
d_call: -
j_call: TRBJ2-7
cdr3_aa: CASSYDPAGTYEQYF
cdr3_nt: TGTGCCAGCAGTTACGACCCTGCGGGGACCTACGAGCAGTACTTC

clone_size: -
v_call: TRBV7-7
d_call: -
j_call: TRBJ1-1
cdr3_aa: CASSNGPNTEAFF
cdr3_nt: TGTGCCAGCAGCAACGGCCCGAACACTGAAGCTTTCTTT

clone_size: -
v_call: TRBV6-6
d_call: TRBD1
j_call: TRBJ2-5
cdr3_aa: CASSYWDSQETQYF
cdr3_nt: TGTGCCAGCAGTTACTGGGACAGCCAAGAGACCCAGTACTTC

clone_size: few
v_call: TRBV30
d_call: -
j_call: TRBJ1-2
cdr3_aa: CAWGKGTYGYTF
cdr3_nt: TGTGCCTGGGGGAAGGGAACCTATGGCTACACCTTC

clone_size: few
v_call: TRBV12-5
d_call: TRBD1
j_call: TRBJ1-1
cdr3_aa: CASGLGGQGYGNTEAFF
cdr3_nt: TGTGCTAGTGGTTTGGGAGGACAGGGTTATGGGAACACTGAAGCTTTCTTT

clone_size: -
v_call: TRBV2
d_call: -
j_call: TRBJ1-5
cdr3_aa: CASSEGRGESQPQHF
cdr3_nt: TGTGCCAGCAGTGAGGGCAGGGGAGAAAGTCAGCCCCAGCATTTT

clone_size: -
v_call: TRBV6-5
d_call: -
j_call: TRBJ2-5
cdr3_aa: CASSPRSSAEETQYF
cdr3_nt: TGTGCCAGCAGTCCCCGAAGTAGCGCAGAAGAGACCCAGTACTTC

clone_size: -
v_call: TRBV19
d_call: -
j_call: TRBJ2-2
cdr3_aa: CASSMLGGRTGELFF
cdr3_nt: TGTGCCAGTAGTATGCTAGGGGGGAGAACCGGGGAGCTGTTTTTT

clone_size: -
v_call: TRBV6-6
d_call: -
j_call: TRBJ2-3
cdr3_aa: CASSQGRPGKTDTQYF
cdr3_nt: TGTGCCAGCAGCCAGGGACGCCCCGGAAAGACAGATACGCAGTATTTT

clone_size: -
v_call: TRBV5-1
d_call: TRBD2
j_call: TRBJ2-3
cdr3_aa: CASSFLLAGESDTQYF
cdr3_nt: TGCGCCAGCAGCTTCCTCCTAGCGGGAGAGAGTGATACGCAGTATTTT

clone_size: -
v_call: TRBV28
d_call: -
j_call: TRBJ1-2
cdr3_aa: CASSLDRIYGYTF
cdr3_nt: TGTGCCAGCAGTTTAGACAGGATCTATGGCTACACCTTC

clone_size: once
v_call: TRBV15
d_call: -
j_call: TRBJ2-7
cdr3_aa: CATSRDGAVYEQYF
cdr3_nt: TGTGCCACCAGCAGAGATGGGGCAGTTTACGAGCAGTACTTC

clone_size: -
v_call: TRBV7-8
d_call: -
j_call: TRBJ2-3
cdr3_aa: CASSLGGNDVGTQYF
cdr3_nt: TGTGCCAGCAGCTTGGGTGGTAATGATGTGGGGACGCAGTATTTT

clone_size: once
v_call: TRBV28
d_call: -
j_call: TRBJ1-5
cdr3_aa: CASSLVSVTGNQPQHF
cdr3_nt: TGTGCCAGCAGTTTGGTATCGGTAACTGGCAATCAGCCCCAGCATTTT

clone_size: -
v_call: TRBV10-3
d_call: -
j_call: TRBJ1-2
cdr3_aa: CAISEGRGDGYTF
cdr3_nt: TGTGCCATCAGTGAAGGCAGGGGTGATGGCTACACCTTC

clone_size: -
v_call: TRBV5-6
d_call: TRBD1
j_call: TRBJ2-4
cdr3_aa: CASRRRDRDSQQYF
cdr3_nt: TGTGCCAGCAGAAGACGGGACAGGGACTCTCAACAGTACTTC

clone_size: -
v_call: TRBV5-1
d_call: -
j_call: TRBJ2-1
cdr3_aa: CASSLTHDEQFF
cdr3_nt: TGCGCCAGCAGCTTAACACACGACGAGCAGTTCTTC

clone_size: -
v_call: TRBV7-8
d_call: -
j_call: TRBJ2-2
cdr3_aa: CASSRTGPNTGELFF
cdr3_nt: TGTGCCAGCAGCAGGACGGGACCGAACACCGGGGAGCTGTTTTTT